Described below is a single T cell receptor beta chain sequence and its context. Antigen specificity is unknown. This entry is derived from a study of cytomegalovirus exposure and HLA in healthy donors. As for the study in general: Membership in the Caucasian-associated ancestry cluster was found for about 80% of approximately 430 genotyped donors.

PCR involved 60 Vbeta and 13 Jbeta primers. Some clones are missing from TCRdb's copy, which holds only in-frame ones; the method was immunoSEQ multiplex PCR. The sample includes under 200,000 clones, roughly 80% of them seen just once. Study findings and constraints: The authors listed some 160 TCR beta chains as cytomegalovirus-associated. When analyzed later, a missense DCLRE1C variant was found to be linked to TCR beta V- and J-gene trimming.

Trimming left V 10 bases short and J 6 bases short, with 21 bases between. The CDR3 spans 14 residues. Per germline, CDR1 ENHRY and CDR2 SYGVKD. The V and J genes are TRBV10-3 and TRBJ1-2; unclear D gene. Sequencing used PBMCs. The TCR originated in a human donor in good health. As DNA, the CDR3 is TGTGCCACGAACCAAGTTACAGCGGGCCATGGCTACACCTTC. This translates into CATNQVTAGHGYTF.